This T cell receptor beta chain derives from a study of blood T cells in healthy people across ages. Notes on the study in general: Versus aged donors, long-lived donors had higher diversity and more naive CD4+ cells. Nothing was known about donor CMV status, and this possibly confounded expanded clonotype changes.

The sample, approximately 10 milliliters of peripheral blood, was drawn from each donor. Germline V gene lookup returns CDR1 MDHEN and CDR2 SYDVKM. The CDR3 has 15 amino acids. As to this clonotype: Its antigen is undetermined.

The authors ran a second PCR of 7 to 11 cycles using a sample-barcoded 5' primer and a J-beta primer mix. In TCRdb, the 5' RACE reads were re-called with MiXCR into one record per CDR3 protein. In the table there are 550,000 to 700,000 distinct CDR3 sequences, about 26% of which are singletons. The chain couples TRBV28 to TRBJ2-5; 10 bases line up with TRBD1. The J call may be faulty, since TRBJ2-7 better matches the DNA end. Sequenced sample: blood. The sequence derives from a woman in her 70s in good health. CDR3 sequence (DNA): TGTGCCAGCAGGGCGGACAGGGGGAGTTCCTACGAGCAGTACTTC. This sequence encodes CASRADRGSSYEQYF.